This TCR beta chain comes out of a study of blood T cells in healthy people across ages. In the study overall: The template switching approach captured approximately one barcoded beta molecule for every two T cells. Study-wide results and limits: Naive CD4+ cell counts and diversity both ran higher in long-lived than in aged donors. Measured against age, TCR beta diversity per million T cells decreased in a roughly linear manner.

V dropped 2 bases and J dropped 6 bases, with 14 bases sitting between them. The CDR3 has 15 amino acids. Points on this clonotype: The antigen is not known.

Total RNA was extracted at no less than 5.5 micrograms per sample. The use of a sample-barcoded 5' primer and a J-beta primer mix characterized a second PCR of roughly 6 to 11 cycles. TCRdb re-called the 5' RACE reads through MiXCR, storing one row per CDR3 protein. In the table there are more than 1,400,000 distinct CDR3 sequences, roughly 40% of which are singletons. This chain joins TRBV12-3 or TRBV12-4 and TRBJ2-1; either TRBD1 or TRBD2 may supply D (6 bases each). The receptor was derived from a woman in her late teens or twenties in good health. Sample: blood. The CDR3 sequence is CASSLRGVSPNEQFF. The DNA for the CDR3 is TGTGCCAGCAGTTTAAGGGGGGTATCCCCCAATGAGCAGTTCTTC.